The 21 T cell receptor beta chains listed next were all sequenced from one sample in a study of CD8 T cells in Susac syndrome. After extraction with the RNeasy kit, roughly 0.5 to 1 ug of the RNA was reverse transcribed using random hexamers. TCRdb called the immunoSEQ multiplex PCR reads again in MiXCR, with one record for every CDR3 protein. The profile shows about 160,000 distinct CDR3 sequences, 85% to 95% of them singletons. The sample was CD4+ T cells from PBMCs. These receptors originate from a human donor in good health.

V usage is TRBV5-4 and J usage is TRBJ2-4, with 9 bases matching TRBD1. Trimming cost V 4 bases and J 8 bases; bases outside gene matches: 10. Germline CDR1 SGHNT, CDR2 YYREEE (reference sequence). The CDR3 runs 15 residues. CDR3 sequence (DNA): TGTGCCAGCAGCCCCCCGGGGACAGGGATGGACATTCAGTACTTC. This codes for CASSPPGTGMDIQYF.

Only one count was recorded for this clonotype. The V and J genes are TRBV29-1 and TRBJ1-2; the match to TRBD1 covers 8 bases. Germline V gene data show CDR1 as SQVTM and CDR2 as ANQGSEA. The CDR3 is made up of 14 amino acids. The V and J ends lost 7 bases and 4 bases, in that order; junction bases with no gene match: 11. The CDR3 reads CSATGGGGIYGYTF. The CDR3 DNA follows: TGCAGCGCAACAGGGGGAGGGGGCATCTATGGCTACACCTTC. Drawing the rest from reference TRBV29-1 and TRBJ1-2, the complete variable domain is SAVISQKPSRDICQRGTSLTIQCQVDSQVTMMFWYRQQPGQSLTLIATANQGSEATYESGFVIDKFPISRPNLTFSTLTVSNMSPEDSSIYLCSATGGGGIYGYTFGSGTRLTVV.

This clonotype was detected only once. The chain links TRBV19 to TRBJ1-5; 9 bases fit TRBD1. Germline V gene sequence: CDR1 LNHDA, CDR2 SQIVND (reference sequence). The CDR3 sequence is 15 residues long. The V gene end was trimmed by 5 bases and the J gene end by 5 bases; junction bases not matched to a gene: 7. The CDR3 reads CASSADDRGYQPQHF. The CDR3 DNA reads as TGTGCCAGTAGTGCAGATGACAGGGGGTATCAGCCCCAGCATTTT.

The CDR3 coding sequence is TGTGCCAGCAGTTTAGGGGCAGGTCTTTTGCCCCAGCATTTT. The encoded protein is CASSLGAGLLPQHF. This sequence joins TRBV27 and TRBJ1-5, with D perhaps matching TRBD1 (5 bases). This CDR3 is built from 14 residues. V lost 2 bases, J lost 9 bases, and 14 bases lay in between. CDR1 MNHEY and CDR2 SMNVEV come from the germline V gene (reference sequence).

This sequence joins TRBV7-8 and TRBJ2-3; D call uncertain. Germline assignment: CDR1 SGHVS and CDR2 FQNEAQ. The CDR3 has 13 amino acids. V shed 5 bases and J shed 13 bases, with 19 bases lying between them. The CDR3 reads CASSSLENNVEYF. In DNA form, the CDR3 reads TGTGCCAGCAGCAGTCTGGAGAATAACGTTGAGTATTTT.

V and J are TRBV6-5 and TRBJ1-2; 8 bases align to TRBD1. This CDR3 is 17 amino acids long. V was clipped by 2 bases and J by 5 bases; unmatched bases: 13. Per the germline V gene, CDR1 is MNHEY and CDR2 is SVGAGI. The CDR3 DNA reads TGTGCCAGCAGTTACCCCCCCCCGGACAGGGTAGGATATGGCTACACCTTC. It translates to CASSYPPPDRVGYGYTF.

This clonotype was observed a handful of times. The J gene is TRBJ1-2, the V gene TRBV29-1; D not certain. Germline loops: CDR1 SQVTM, CDR2 ANQGSEA. Trimming stripped 7 bases from V and 3 bases from J, with 9 bases between. This CDR3 contains 11 residues. Written as DNA, the CDR3 is TGCAGCGCCACCGTGGACTATGGCTACACCTTC. The encoded protein is CSATVDYGYTF. The variable domain in full, completed from reference TRBV29-1 and TRBJ1-2, reads SAVISQKPSRDICQRGTSLTIQCQVDSQVTMMFWYRQQPGQSLTLIATANQGSEATYESGFVIDKFPISRPNLTFSTLTVSNMSPEDSSIYLCSATVDYGYTFGSGTRLTVV.

This chain uses TRBV3-1 with TRBJ2-7, with D uncertain. Germline loops: CDR1 LGHDT, CDR2 YNNKEL (reference sequence). With 0 bases removed from V and 2 bases from J, the gap between germline ends came to 8 bases. This CDR3 contains 14 residues. This CDR3 reads CASSQEAVTYEQYF. The CDR3 bases are TGTGCCAGCAGCCAAGAGGCGGTTACCTACGAGCAGTACTTC.

The rearrangement links TRBV7-9 to TRBJ2-3; 7 bases match TRBD1. Trimming removed 7 bases from V and 1 base from J; junction bases left unmatched: 11. The CDR3 consists of 16 residues. Germline lookup yields CDR1 SEHNR and CDR2 FQNEAQ (reference sequence). CDR3 protein: CASTPRGNRGTDTQYF. CDR3 coding DNA: TGTGCCAGCACCCCCAGGGGGAACAGAGGCACAGATACGCAGTATTTT.

Written as DNA, the CDR3 is TGCAGCGAAGGAGGAGTTCCCTATGGCTACACCTTC. It specifies CSEGGVPYGYTF. J is TRBJ1-2 and V is TRBV29-1; D remains ambiguous. V dropped 7 bases and J dropped 4 bases, with 13 bases sitting between them. CDR3 length: 12 residues. Germline CDR1 reads SQVTM; CDR2 reads ANQGSEA.

The chain carries TRBV29-1 and TRBJ1-5; D not resolved. Germline assignment: CDR1 SQVTM and CDR2 ANQGSEA. Trimming shortened V by 5 bases and J by 4 bases, and 15 bases separated the two germline ends. The CDR3 runs to 14 residues. The CDR3 is CSVSVAGRNQPQHF. CDR3 DNA: TGCAGCGTTTCCGTAGCGGGCCGGAATCAGCCCCAGCATTTT.

The chain carries TRBV29-1 and TRBJ1-1, with TRBD1 matching over 7 bases. V trimming: 2 bases; J trimming: 10 bases; junction bases outside the gene matches: 4. This CDR3 has 11 amino acids. Looked up from germline, CDR1 is SQVTM and CDR2 is ANQGSEA. Written as DNA, the CDR3 is TGCAGCGTTGAATGGAACAGGGGAGCTTTCTTT. This sequence encodes CSVEWNRGAFF.

The chain joins TRBV3-1 to TRBJ2-7; 7 nucleotides line up with TRBD1. The J segment lost 0 bases and the V segment lost 4 bases, leaving 6 bases of the junction unmatched. Germline values: CDR1 LGHDT, CDR2 YNNKEL (reference sequence). The CDR3 extends over 15 amino acids. CDR3 residues: CASSLQGRGSYEQYF. The CDR3 DNA reads as TGTGCCAGCAGCCTACAGGGGCGAGGCTCCTACGAGCAGTACTTC.

The table lists this clonotype with a count of one. The chain recombines TRBV7-9 with TRBJ1-1; the D is unclear. CDR3 length equals 15 residues. The germline V gene has CDR1 SEHNR and CDR2 FQNEAQ (reference sequence). Deletions cut 1 base from V and 5 bases from J, with 14 bases between. CDR3 region: CASSLEVFVSTEAFF. The CDR3 DNA reads TGTGCCAGCAGCTTAGAGGTTTTCGTGTCGACTGAAGCTTTCTTT.

The chain recombines TRBV5-6 with TRBJ2-2; TRBD2 aligns across 8 bases. From germline, CDR1 is SGHDT and CDR2 YYEEEE. V trimming: 4 bases; J trimming: 3 bases; junction bases outside the gene matches: 14. The CDR3 spans 18 residues. CDR3 in amino acids: CASSTLASGRGDTGELFF. DNA of the CDR3: TGTGCCAGCAGCACTCTGGCATCCGGGCGGGGGGACACCGGGGAGCTGTTTTTT.

This clonotype was recorded only once. The J gene is TRBJ2-7, the V gene TRBV19, with D possibly TRBD1 on 6 matching bases. Trimming shortened V by 5 bases and J by 5 bases, and 16 bases separated the two germline ends. The CDR3 consists of 14 residues. Germline V lookup: CDR1 LNHDA, CDR2 SQIVND (reference sequence). CDR3: CASSSWDITHEQYF. In nucleotides, the CDR3 is TGTGCCAGTAGTTCCTGGGACATTACCCACGAGCAGTACTTC.

This rearrangement joins TRBV5-1 to TRBJ1-2; TRBD1 agrees at 12 bases. V lost 4 bases, J lost 3 bases, and 7 bases stayed unmatched. Per germline, CDR1 SGHRS and CDR2 YFSETQ. The CDR3 runs 16 residues. CDR3 nucleotide sequence: TGCGCCAGCAGCCGGGGACAGGGGGCAAGAGACTATGGCTACACCTTC. Amino acid sequence: CASSRGQGARDYGYTF.

The chain employs TRBV3-1 and TRBJ1-6; 11 bases match TRBD1. The CDR3 consists of 14 residues. Germline loops: CDR1 LGHDT, CDR2 YNNKEL (reference sequence). V shed 6 bases and J 9 bases; nucleotides not matched to a gene: 4. The CDR3 bases are TGTGCCAGCAGGCGGACAGGGGGCTCTTCACCCCTCCACTTT. Its translation is CASRRTGGSSPLHF. Supplemented by reference TRBV3-1 and TRBJ1-6, the full variable domain reads DTAVSQTPKYLVTQMGNDKSIKCEQNLGHDTMYWYKQDSKKFLKIMFSYNNKELIINETVPNRFSPKSPDKAHLNLHINSLELGDSAVYFCASRRTGGSSPLHFGNGTRLTVT.

The rearrangement links TRBV2 to TRBJ1-1, with 7 bases matching TRBD1. The CDR3 contains 14 residues. With 3 bases clipped from V and 3 bases from J, the junction kept 4 bases outside the gene matches. Germline assignment: CDR1 SNHLY and CDR2 FYNNEI. The chain's CDR3 is CASSDEGADTEAFF. The CDR3 region has the DNA TGTGCCAGCAGTGACGAGGGGGCGGACACTGAAGCTTTCTTT.

The V gene is TRBV20-1, the J gene TRBJ1-1; 7 bases match TRBD1. The ends lost 6 bases at V and 7 bases at J; junction bases unmatched: 5. The CDR3 loop spans 11 amino acids. CDR1 is DFQATT and CDR2 is SNEGSKA in the germline V gene (reference sequence). DNA for the CDR3: TGCAGTGCAAACGGACAGGTTGAAGCTTTCTTT. Protein: CSANGQVEAFF.

The rearrangement uses TRBV5-1 and TRBJ1-2; TRBD1 matches at 9 bases. Unmatched junction bases numbered 6, after V lost 0 bases and J lost 6 bases. Looked up from germline, CDR1 is SGHRS and CDR2 is YFSETQ. The CDR3 spans 15 residues. The CDR3 coding sequence is TGCGCCAGCAGCTTGGACCCCGGACAGGGGAATGGCTACACCTTC. Protein sequence: CASSLDPGQGNGYTF.